What follows are 5 T cell receptor beta chains derived from one specimen sequenced in a study of T cell responses to AZD1222 COVID-19 vaccine. Sequencing was performed with immunoSEQ multiplex PCR; in TCRdb, only in-frame clones are kept and a portion is missing. The sample has 90,000 to 120,000 clones; 87% are singletons. Sample: peripheral blood, taken on day 0 of AZD1222 vaccination. These receptors all come from an adult in good health.

This clone was counted a single time. The chain uses TRBV11-2 and TRBJ2-7, with TRBD1 identical over 7 bases. The CDR3 is 14 amino acids. CDR1 and CDR2 from the germline V gene are SGHAT and FQNNGV. V lost 2 bases to trimming and J lost 6 bases; unmatched junction nucleotides: 7. The CDR3 region has the DNA TGTGCCAGCAGCTTAATACAGGGGAAGGGCGAGCAGTACTTC. This translates into CASSLIQGKGEQYF.

The rearrangement links TRBV29-1 to TRBJ2-5; no firm D call. Trimming removed 4 bases at V and 4 bases at J, with 13 bases between. Germline CDR1 SQVTM, CDR2 ANQGSEA. The length of the CDR3 is 13 residues. The CDR3 DNA sequence: TGCAGCGTTGGCCCTGCGCCCGGAGAGACCCAGTACTTC. This gives the protein CSVGPAPGETQYF.

The genes are TRBV5-1 and TRBJ1-4; 10 bases are shared with TRBD1. Germline CDR1 reads SGHRS; CDR2 reads YFSETQ. V lost 0 bases and J lost 7; bases outside the gene matches: 6. The CDR3 length is 16 residues. The CDR3 here is CASSLARRTGGEKLFF. The CDR3 nucleotides are TGCGCCAGCAGCTTGGCCCGGAGGACAGGGGGTGAAAAACTGTTTTTT.

The CDR3 protein is CASSLSQNQPQHF. In DNA, the CDR3 is TGTGCCAGCAGCTTAAGCCAGAATCAGCCCCAGCATTTT. The V gene is TRBV7-3, the J gene TRBJ1-5; unclear D gene. This CDR3 contains 13 residues. The germline V gene encodes CDR1 SGHTA and CDR2 FQGTGA. V was pared by 1 base and J by 4 bases, with 5 bases between.

This chain joins TRBV15 and TRBJ2-7, with a possible D match to TRBD1 (6 bases). The V end was cut by 0 bases, the J end by 1 base, with 10 bases between. Germline V gives CDR1 LNHNV, CDR2 YYDKDF (reference sequence). The CDR3 extends over 15 amino acids. As DNA, the CDR3 is TGTGCCACCAGCAGAGATACAGGGTTTTCCTACGAGCAGTACTTC. It specifies CATSRDTGFSYEQYF. Full variable domain (rest looked up from reference TRBV15 and TRBJ2-7): DAMVIQNPRYQVTQFGKPVTLSCSQTLNHNVMYWYQQKSSQAPKLLFHYYDKDFNNEADTPDNFQSRRPNTSFCFLDIRSPGLGDTAMYLCATSRDTGFSYEQYFGPGTRLTVT.